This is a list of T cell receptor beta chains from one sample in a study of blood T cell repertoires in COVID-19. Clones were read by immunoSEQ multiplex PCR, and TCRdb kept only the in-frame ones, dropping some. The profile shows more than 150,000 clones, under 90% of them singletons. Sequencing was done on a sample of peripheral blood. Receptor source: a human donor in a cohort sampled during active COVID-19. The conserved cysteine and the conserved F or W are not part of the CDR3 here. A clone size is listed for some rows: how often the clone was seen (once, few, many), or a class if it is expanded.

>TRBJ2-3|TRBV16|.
ASSHLQKTRTDTQY
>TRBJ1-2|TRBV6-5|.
ASNFRGNYGYT
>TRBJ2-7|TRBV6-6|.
ASSYSIWQTYEQY
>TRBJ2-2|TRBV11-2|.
ASSLNLPEDTGELF
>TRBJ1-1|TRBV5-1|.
ASSPREGGTEAF
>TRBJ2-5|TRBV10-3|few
AISEGAQETQY
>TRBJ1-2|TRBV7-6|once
ASSYENRGYGYT
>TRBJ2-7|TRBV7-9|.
ASSSTGTGVVYEQY
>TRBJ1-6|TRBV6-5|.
ASSYSQGWISPLH
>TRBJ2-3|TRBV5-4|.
ASSSGGAGTDTQY
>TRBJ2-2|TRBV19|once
ASSTRTGGSSGELF
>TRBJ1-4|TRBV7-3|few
ASAARVGEKLF
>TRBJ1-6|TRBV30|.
AWSAGSSYNSPLH
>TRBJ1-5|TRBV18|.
ASSPTGGEDQPQH
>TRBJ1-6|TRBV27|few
ASSLRRRELGPLH
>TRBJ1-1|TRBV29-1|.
SVEIGQGITEAF
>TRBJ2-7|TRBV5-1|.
ASRIDRAPFYEQY
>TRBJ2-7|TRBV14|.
ASSPPSYQGSGSEQY
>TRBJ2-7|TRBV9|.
ASSVEGQGYEQY